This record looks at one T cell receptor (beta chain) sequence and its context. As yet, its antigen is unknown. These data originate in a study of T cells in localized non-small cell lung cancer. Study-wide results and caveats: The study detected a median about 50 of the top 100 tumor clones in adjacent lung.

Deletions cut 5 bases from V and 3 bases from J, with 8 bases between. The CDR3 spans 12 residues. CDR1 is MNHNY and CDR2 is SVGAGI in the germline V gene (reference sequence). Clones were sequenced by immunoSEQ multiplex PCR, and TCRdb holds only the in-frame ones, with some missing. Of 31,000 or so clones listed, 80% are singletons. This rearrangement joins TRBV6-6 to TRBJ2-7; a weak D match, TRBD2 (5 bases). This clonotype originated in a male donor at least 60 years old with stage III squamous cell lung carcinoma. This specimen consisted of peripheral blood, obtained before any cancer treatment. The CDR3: CASSRTDYEQYF. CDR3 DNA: TGTGCCAGCAGTAGGACTGACTACGAGCAGTACTTC.